A selection of T cell receptor beta chains follows, all from one sample in a study of blood T cells in healthy people across ages. TCRdb reanalysed the 5' RACE reads using MiXCR and keeps one entry per CDR3 protein. Altogether roughly 1.5 million distinct CDR3 sequences are present, under 55% being singletons, with the ten largest covering just over 4%. Sequencing used blood. The receptors stem from a woman younger than 35 in good health. The CDR3 runs from the conserved cysteine through the conserved F or W. D genes are given only for firm matches. Size is omitted from some rows. Given values are once, few, many or a class for expanded clones.

j_call v_call d_call clone_size cdr3_nt cdr3_aa
TRBJ2-7 TRBV12-3/TRBV12-4 NA NA TGTGCCAGCAGTGGGGTAGCCGGTAATGAGCAGTACTTC CASSGVAGNEQYF
TRBJ1-4 TRBV20-1 TRBD1 NA TGCAGTGCGGGAACTACAGGGGCAACTAATGAAAAACTGTTTTTT CSAGTTGATNEKLFF
TRBJ2-7 TRBV7-2 NA few TGTGCCAGCAGCTTAGCCGCGACAGGAATCTACGAGCAGTACTTC CASSLAATGIYEQYF
TRBJ2-3 TRBV29-1 NA NA TGCAGCGTTGAAGTGTGGGAGACGGTCACAGATACGCAGTATTTT CSVEVWETVTDTQYF
TRBJ1-4 TRBV6-5 NA many TGTGCCAGCCAGAGGAGTTATAATGAAAAACTGTTTTTT CASQRSYNEKLFF
TRBJ2-4 TRBV29-1 TRBD2 NA TGCAGCGCCCAAGTGGGACTAGCGGGGATTCAGTACTTC CSAQVGLAGIQYF
TRBJ2-1 TRBV10-3 TRBD2 once TGTGCCATCAGTGAGTCGGGACAGCGGGAGGACAATGAGCAGTTCTTC CAISESGQREDNEQFF
TRBJ1-5 TRBV20-1 NA NA TGCAGTGCTAGAGGCGCGGGCAGGGAACTGCGGCAGCCCCAGCATTTT CSARGAGRELRQPQHF
TRBJ1-6 TRBV7-2 TRBD1 NA TGTGCCAGCAGCGCCCAAACAGGGGGCGGGACCTATAATTCACCCCTCCACTTT CASSAQTGGGTYNSPLHF
TRBJ1-4 TRBV6-6 NA few TGTGCCAGCAGTCCTCGTGAAAAACTGTTTTTT CASSPREKLFF
TRBJ1-5 TRBV27 TRBD1 few TGTGCCAGCAGTACGACAGGGGGTCATCAGCCCCAGCATTTT CASSTTGGHQPQHF
TRBJ2-3 TRBV20-1 TRBD2 few TGCAGTGCTAGAGTGTGGTGGGAGCGGGGGGTTCAAGATACGCAGTATTTT CSARVWWERGVQDTQYF
TRBJ2-7 TRBV20-1 TRBD2 NA TGCAGTGCTAGAGTCACTAGCGGGCGGGGGCAGTACTTC CSARVTSGRGQYF
TRBJ2-3 TRBV12-3/TRBV12-4 TRBD2 NA TGTGCCAGCAGTCGGGGACTAGCGGGAGGGCCCGCAGATACGCAGTATTTT CASSRGLAGGPADTQYF
TRBJ1-5 TRBV12-3/TRBV12-4 NA NA TGTGCCAGCAGTTCTCGGCAGAACGGTCAGCCCCAGCATTTT CASSSRQNGQPQHF
TRBJ1-1 TRBV12-3/TRBV12-4 NA NA TGTGCCAGCAGGACAGGAGCAATTGAAGCTTTCTTT CASRTGAIEAFF
TRBJ2-7 TRBV7-2 NA NA TGTGCCAGCAGCTCCTCCGGTCCCTACGAGCAGTACTTC CASSSSGPYEQYF
TRBJ2-5 TRBV20-1 TRBD2 few TGCAGTGCAACCGGGACTAGCGGGAGCCAAGAGACCCAGTACTTC CSATGTSGSQETQYF
TRBJ2-5 TRBV7-2 NA few TGTGCCAGCAGCCCTCAGCGAGCCTACAATGAGCAGTACTTC CASSPQRAYNEQYF
TRBJ2-5 TRBV11-2 TRBD1 NA TGTGCCAGCGCGACAGGGGTTCAAGAGACCCAGTACTTC CASATGVQETQYF
TRBJ1-1 TRBV3-1 NA NA TGTGCCAGCAGCCAAGGATCGGGGGCTGACACTGAAGCTTTCTTT CASSQGSGADTEAFF
TRBJ1-1 TRBV20-1 NA NA TGCAGTGCCTTAACACCGAACACTGAAGCTTTCTTT CSALTPNTEAFF
TRBJ1-5 TRBV20-1 NA NA TGCAGTGCTAGTGCCCAGGGGAATCAGCCCCAGCATTTT CSASAQGNQPQHF
TRBJ2-1 TRBV28 TRBD2 NA TGTGCCAGCAGATGGGGGAGGGAGGGCCGTAATGAGCAGTTCTTC CASRWGREGRNEQFF
TRBJ2-7 TRBV7-2 TRBD2 NA TGTGCCAGCAGCAAGCCGGGACTAGCGGGACGCGAGCAGTACTTC CASSKPGLAGREQYF
TRBJ2-7 TRBV7-2 NA NA TGTGCCAGCAGTTTAGTCGGCCAGGGCTCCTACGAGCAGTACTTC CASSLVGQGSYEQYF
TRBJ2-7 TRBV20-1 TRBD2 NA TGCAGTGCTAGGGACCAGCGGGGGTCCAATGAGCAGTACTTC CSARDQRGSNEQYF
TRBJ2-1 TRBV7-7 NA NA TGTGCTAGCAGCCCAAGCCGGGCCGCCTTTGATGAGCAGTTCTTC CASSPSRAAFDEQFF
TRBJ2-3 TRBV12-3/TRBV12-4 NA NA TGTGCCAGCAGTTTAGCGCAAATGGCGGGGTACACAGATACGCAGTATTTT CASSLAQMAGYTDTQYF
TRBJ2-1 TRBV20-1 NA NA TGCAGTGCTCCCAGAAGGGGGGACGCCTACAATGAGCAGTTCTTC CSAPRRGDAYNEQFF
TRBJ2-3 TRBV10-3 TRBD2 few TGTGCCATCACTCTGGCTAGCGGGGGGAAGACAGATACGCAGTATTTT CAITLASGGKTDTQYF
TRBJ1-1 TRBV10-3 NA few TGTGCCATCAGTCTGAACAGTGCCCTGGGCAACGCTGAAGCTTTCTTT CAISLNSALGNAEAFF